The following is a T cell receptor beta chain sequence with its context. Its antigen is still unknown. The record has no base qualities; no much larger clone is one base away. The sample belongs to a study of cytomegalovirus exposure and HLA in healthy donors (dated 2017 in TCRdb). Regarding the study in general: In an earlier analysis of 550 to 750 of the donors, 276 Gb of sequence data and 90 million to 130 million unique TCR beta sequences from 150 million to 200 million T cells were reported. About 300 gigabases of sequencing data and around 87 million unique TCR sequences were included in an early release covering about 700 HLA-typed donors. The genetic ancestry cluster associated with self-reported Caucasian donors included approximately 85% of the roughly 360 genotyped donors. The aim of the study was to test whether cataloging public T cell receptors could identify signatures of past pathogen exposure. The study profiled the T cell repertoires of about 640 subjects by immunosequencing and related them to cytomegalovirus serostatus. Besides the first cohort of hundreds of subjects, a separate validation cohort made up of 120 different subjects was used. High-throughput TCR immunosequencing, statistical association of individual TCRs with disease status, and machine learning were combined to predict cytomegalovirus infection status. A later analysis re-analyzed previously published TCR beta repertoires from about 730 donors and added high-resolution HLA genotyping to study TCR occurrence patterns. Rather than drawing on any new phenotypic data, the later analysis identified candidate immune exposures from TCR beta sequences and the way those sequences occurred across donors. An earlier analysis of several hundred of the donors used high-throughput TCR beta sequencing to judge whether each TCR beta V gene segment behaved as functional or pseudogenic. Donor age, sex, ethnicity and CMV serostatus were compiled together with the repertoire data. A later genetic analysis used genome-wide SNP genotypes for about 65% of the roughly 670 donors, treating that subset as a discovery cohort. All discovery cohort repertoires had been generated on a single sequencing platform. HLA typing covered class I and class II loci at four-digit resolution. Typing coverage differed by locus: A, B, C, DRB1 and DQB1 were typed in about 620-630 donors, DQA1 in roughly 500, DPA1 in approximately 610, and DPB1 in about 450. A few DR-DQ haplotypes were treated as single units for association and clustering because of strong linkage in the cohort. Among some 410 genotyped donors of the cohort, an average of approximately 240,000 unique TCR beta nucleotide sequences were sequenced per donor, roughly 18% of them non-productive.

The library relied on the immunoSEQ multiplex PCR assay. The multiplex PCR relied on a mix of 60 forward primers for TCR Vbeta segments and 13 reverse primers for TCR Jbeta segments. A multiplex PCR assay on genomic DNA amplified the CDR3 region of rearranged TCR beta genes. Amplified TCR beta libraries were sequenced as 87-base-pair reads on the Illumina HiSeq System. Per the authors' processing: Across the 500 to 700 repertoires, a later analysis counted 80 million or so unique TCR beta chains, some 11 million of which were shared by at least two donors. To remove PCR and sequencing errors, raw reads were error-corrected and collapsed into unique sequences using a nearest-neighbor algorithm that merged closely related sequences. V, D and J gene segments were assigned by aligning CDR3 sequences to IMGT reference sequences. Each retained sequence needed at least a six-nucleotide match to both a V gene segment and a J gene segment. A rearrangement was called productive if the CDR3 had no stop codons and remained in frame with V and J, and every other rearrangement was called non-productive. CDR3 was defined by IMGT convention, running from the second conserved V-encoded cysteine to the conserved J-encoded phenylalanine. In an earlier analysis of around 640 of the donors, sequences lacking an unambiguous match to a single V gene segment were excluded. An earlier analysis of some 610 of the donors called V segments functional above 56.7% productive rearrangements and segregating when the between-donor standard deviation exceeded 5%. A statistical classification framework was built for diagnosing cytomegalovirus status from the catalog of TCR beta chain sequences. V and J gene assignment, in a later analysis, came from comparing TCR nucleotide sequences with IMGT/GENE-DB human TR gene sequences. In a later analysis, CDR3 sequences and most-parsimonious VDJ recombination scenarios were assigned using the TCRdist pipeline. In a later analysis, each TCR beta chain was defined by its CDR3 amino acid sequence together with its V-gene family, and reads lacking a unique V-gene family were excluded. A later analysis removed 450 to 600 highly shared, low-generation-probability nucleotide sequences to deal with suspected cross-contamination and a sequencing artifact. A later analysis calculated a clonal expansion index for each public chain from normalized within-repertoire ranks of inferred template counts. In a later analysis, generation probabilities were computed using a VDJ recombination model fitted to out-of-frame rearrangements, and the results were checked against IGoR. Hypergeometric tests were used in a later analysis to score TCR-TCR, TCR-HLA and TCR-CMV co-occurrence, with a repertoire-size bias correction applied to the TCR pairs. To estimate false discovery rates, a later analysis permuted the HLA or CMV assignments 20 times. In a later analysis, co-occurring TCRs were grouped using DBSCAN, with TCRdist sequence similarity added in when clustering inside HLA-allele-positive subsets. For co-occurrence clustering, repertoires with fewer than 30,000 or more than 120,000 public chains were excluded, along with five repertoires with anomalous nucleotide sharing. Here the immuneACCESS table is served through TCRdb, limited to in-frame sequences with V and J called. Missing clones are a known gap in these copies; in checked studies unresolved V genes cover under half, and the rest lacks a known reason. V and J calls and clone size follow that table, whereas D and trimming were derived from the DNA. The sample table contains approximately 160,000 clones; only one count was recorded for more than 70% of them. The ten most abundant clones make up around 4.6% of the sample.

Spanning cysteine to phenylalanine, the CDR3 consists of 15 amino acids. Only CDR3 DNA remains: 45 bases, in frame from the first base. The germline V gene provides CDR1 SQVTM and CDR2 ANQGSEA. V is reduced by 3 bases and J by 1 base, leaving a spacing of 15 bases between them. In total, 630 or so healthy bone marrow donors made up the cohort. At the time of sampling, every cohort member was nominally healthy, though immune exposures that went unrecorded were likely present. The donor was CMV seronegative and belonged to the group of 350 to 400 seronegative cohort members. Every donor gave a peripheral blood sample, and the peripheral blood mononuclear cells from that sample were used for TCR beta sequencing. Genomic DNA extraction from the blood cell samples was performed with the Qiagen DNeasy Blood Extraction Kit. The paper's findings and limits, for the study overall: In vitro tests confirmed that a few of the cytomegalovirus-associated TCR beta chains recognize cytomegalovirus antigens. The 87-base-pair reads could not distinguish some IMGT-functional V segments, including TRBV6-2 and TRBV6-3, so those segments were excluded. Several of the top co-occurrence clusters appeared to be linked to parvovirus B19, influenza, CMV and Epstein-Barr virus, according to a later analysis. Correlated functional status among segregating V segments might reflect linkage disequilibrium, but an unknown experimental factor could not be ruled out. A further reported finding was that TCR beta sequences accurately predicted the HLA-A and HLA-B alleles for most subjects in the first cohort. The authors suggested that the approach could potentially be generalized to other disease states and immunological phenotypes. Most CMV-associated TCR beta chains appeared to be HLA-restricted in a later analysis, and the HLA associations seemed to be driven largely by CMV exposure. A later analysis found that HLA-associated TCR beta chains were more clonally expanded and had lower generation probabilities than equally common non-associated chains. The earlier analysis of approximately 540 of the donors excluded 15 to 20 rarely observed V segments, including chromosome 9 orphons, because counts were too low. Specific HLA alleles were associated with 15,000 to 20,000 TCR beta sequences at a false discovery rate of 0.05 in a later analysis. The presence/absence analyses assumed that sequencing depth was roughly uniform across donors, and that assumption may not be true. An association between a missense DCLRE1C variant and V-gene and J-gene trimming of TCR beta chains was found in a later genetic analysis and replicated in an independent cohort. Immune exposure information for the cohort was limited to CMV serostatus. The sequencing pipeline was judged likely to have produced a cluster of highly shared sequence variants as a technical artifact. Compared with the approximately 720-donor mean, donors in an Asian-associated ancestry cluster had fewer N-insertions in productive TCRs, according to a later genetic analysis. When HLA alleles, especially DR and DQ, strongly co-occurred, TCR associations were difficult to assign to individual alleles. The classifier was reported to diagnose cytomegalovirus status with high specificity and sensitivity in both the original and validation cohorts. In a later analysis, the rate of TCR association differed among HLA loci, with DRB1 alleles having the most associated TCRs and HLA-C alleles having the fewest. In this cohort, only TCR beta chains were sequenced, and detectable features were limited by the absence of alpha or paired-chain data. Most TCR sequences were seen in very few donors, while some public TCRs were found in many individuals. Because HLA typing was unavailable for some donors at each locus, only the typed subset was used in association tests. The study gave a list of about 160 TCR beta chains associated with cytomegalovirus. An earlier analysis of 587 of the donors showed that most TCR beta V segments appeared in productive rearrangements either about 87% or about 30% of the time, which broadly matched IMGT annotations.

The chain is encoded by TRBV29-1 joined to TRBJ2-5, with the identity of the D gene unclear. The sequenced sample was PBMCs. The receptor's source is a male donor in good health and CMV-seronegative. CDR3 region: CSVDGQPIPQETQYF. The DNA sequence is as follows: TGCAGCGTTGATGGGCAGCCGATCCCCCAAGAGACCCAGTACTTC.